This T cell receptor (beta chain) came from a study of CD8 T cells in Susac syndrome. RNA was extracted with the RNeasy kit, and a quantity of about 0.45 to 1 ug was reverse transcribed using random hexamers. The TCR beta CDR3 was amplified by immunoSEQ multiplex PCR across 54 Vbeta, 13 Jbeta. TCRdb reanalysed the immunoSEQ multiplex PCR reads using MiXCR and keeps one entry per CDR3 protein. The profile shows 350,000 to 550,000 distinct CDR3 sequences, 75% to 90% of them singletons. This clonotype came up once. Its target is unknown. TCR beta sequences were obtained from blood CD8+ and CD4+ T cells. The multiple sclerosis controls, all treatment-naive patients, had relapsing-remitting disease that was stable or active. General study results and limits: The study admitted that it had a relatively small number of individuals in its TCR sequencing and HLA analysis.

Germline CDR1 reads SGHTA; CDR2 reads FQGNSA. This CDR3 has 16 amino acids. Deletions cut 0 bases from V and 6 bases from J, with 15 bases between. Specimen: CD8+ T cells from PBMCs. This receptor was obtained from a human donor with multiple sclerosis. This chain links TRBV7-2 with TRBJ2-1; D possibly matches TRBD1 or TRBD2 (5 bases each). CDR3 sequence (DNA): TGTGCCAGCAGCTTAGCCGGGACCCCAACCCTCAATGAGCAGTTCTTC. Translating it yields CASSLAGTPTLNEQFF.